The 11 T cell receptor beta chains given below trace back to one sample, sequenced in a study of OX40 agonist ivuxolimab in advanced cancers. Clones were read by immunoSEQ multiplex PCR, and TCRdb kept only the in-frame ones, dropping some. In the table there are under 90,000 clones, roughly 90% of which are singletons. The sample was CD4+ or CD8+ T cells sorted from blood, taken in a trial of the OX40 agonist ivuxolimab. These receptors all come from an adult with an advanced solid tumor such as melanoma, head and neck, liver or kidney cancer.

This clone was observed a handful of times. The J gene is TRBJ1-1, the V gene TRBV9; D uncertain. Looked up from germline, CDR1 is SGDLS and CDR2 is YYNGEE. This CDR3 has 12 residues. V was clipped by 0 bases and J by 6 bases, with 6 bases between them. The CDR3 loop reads CASSVVESEAFF. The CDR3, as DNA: TGTGCCAGCAGCGTAGTGGAATCTGAAGCTTTCTTT.

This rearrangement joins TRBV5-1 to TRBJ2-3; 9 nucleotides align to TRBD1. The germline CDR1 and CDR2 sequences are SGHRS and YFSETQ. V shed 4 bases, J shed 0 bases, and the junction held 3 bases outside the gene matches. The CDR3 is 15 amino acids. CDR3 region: CASSADRGSTDTQYF. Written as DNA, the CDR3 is TGCGCCAGCAGCGCGGACAGGGGTAGCACAGATACGCAGTATTTT.

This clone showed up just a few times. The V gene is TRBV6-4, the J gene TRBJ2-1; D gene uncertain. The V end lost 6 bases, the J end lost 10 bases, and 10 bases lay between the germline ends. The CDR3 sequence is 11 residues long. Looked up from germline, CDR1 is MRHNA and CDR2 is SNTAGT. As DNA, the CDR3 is TGTGCCAGCAGGAACCGTAAAGAGCAGTTCTTC. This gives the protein CASRNRKEQFF.

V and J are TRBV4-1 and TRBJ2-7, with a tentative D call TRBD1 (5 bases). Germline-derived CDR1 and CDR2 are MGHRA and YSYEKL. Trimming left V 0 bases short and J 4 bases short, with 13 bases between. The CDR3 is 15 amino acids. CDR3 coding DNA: TGCGCCAGCAGCCAAGATTCGCAGGGTTTGTACGAGCAGTACTTC. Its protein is CASSQDSQGLYEQYF.

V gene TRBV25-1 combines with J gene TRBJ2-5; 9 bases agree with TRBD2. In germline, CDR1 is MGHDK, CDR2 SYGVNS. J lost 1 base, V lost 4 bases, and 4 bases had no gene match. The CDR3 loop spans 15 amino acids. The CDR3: CASSAGLAAQETQYF. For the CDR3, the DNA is TGTGCCAGCAGTGCGGGACTAGCTGCCCAAGAGACCCAGTACTTC.

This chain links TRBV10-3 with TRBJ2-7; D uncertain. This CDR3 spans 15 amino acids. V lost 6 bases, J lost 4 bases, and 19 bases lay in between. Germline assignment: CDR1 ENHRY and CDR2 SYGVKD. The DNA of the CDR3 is TGTGCCATCAGGCAAGACTTGGGCCGTTCTTACGAGCAGTACTTC. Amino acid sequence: CAIRQDLGRSYEQYF.

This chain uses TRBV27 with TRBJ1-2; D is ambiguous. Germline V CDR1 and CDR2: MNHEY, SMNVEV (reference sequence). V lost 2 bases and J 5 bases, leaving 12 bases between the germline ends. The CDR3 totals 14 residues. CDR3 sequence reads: CASSLEAGVYGYTF. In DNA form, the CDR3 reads TGTGCCAGCAGTTTAGAGGCAGGCGTGTATGGCTACACCTTC.

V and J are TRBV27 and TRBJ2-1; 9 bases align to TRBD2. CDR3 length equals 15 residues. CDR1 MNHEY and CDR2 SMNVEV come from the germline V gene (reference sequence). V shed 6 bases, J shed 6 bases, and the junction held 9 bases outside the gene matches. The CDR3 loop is CASSLPGLARNEQFF. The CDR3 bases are TGTGCCAGCAGCCTACCGGGACTAGCTCGCAATGAGCAGTTCTTC.

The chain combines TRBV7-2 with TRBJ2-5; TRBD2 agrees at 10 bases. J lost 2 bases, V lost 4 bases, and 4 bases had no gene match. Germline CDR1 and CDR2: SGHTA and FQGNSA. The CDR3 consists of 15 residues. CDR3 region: CASSSSGSNQETQYF. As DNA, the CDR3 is TGTGCCAGCAGCTCTAGCGGGAGCAATCAAGAGACCCAGTACTTC.

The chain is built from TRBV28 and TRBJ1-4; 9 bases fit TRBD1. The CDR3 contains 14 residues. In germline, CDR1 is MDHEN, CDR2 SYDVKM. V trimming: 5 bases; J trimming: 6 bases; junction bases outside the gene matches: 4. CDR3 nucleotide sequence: TGTGCCAGCAGTCCCCGGACAGGGGATGAAAAACTGTTTTTT. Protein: CASSPRTGDEKLFF.

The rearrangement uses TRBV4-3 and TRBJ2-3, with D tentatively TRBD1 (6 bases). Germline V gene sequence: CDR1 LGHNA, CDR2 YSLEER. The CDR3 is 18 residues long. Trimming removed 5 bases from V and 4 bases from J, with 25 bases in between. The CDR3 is CASSSQLGQGSFADTQYF. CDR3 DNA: TGCGCCAGCAGCTCCCAACTCGGCCAGGGGTCCTTCGCAGATACGCAGTATTTT.